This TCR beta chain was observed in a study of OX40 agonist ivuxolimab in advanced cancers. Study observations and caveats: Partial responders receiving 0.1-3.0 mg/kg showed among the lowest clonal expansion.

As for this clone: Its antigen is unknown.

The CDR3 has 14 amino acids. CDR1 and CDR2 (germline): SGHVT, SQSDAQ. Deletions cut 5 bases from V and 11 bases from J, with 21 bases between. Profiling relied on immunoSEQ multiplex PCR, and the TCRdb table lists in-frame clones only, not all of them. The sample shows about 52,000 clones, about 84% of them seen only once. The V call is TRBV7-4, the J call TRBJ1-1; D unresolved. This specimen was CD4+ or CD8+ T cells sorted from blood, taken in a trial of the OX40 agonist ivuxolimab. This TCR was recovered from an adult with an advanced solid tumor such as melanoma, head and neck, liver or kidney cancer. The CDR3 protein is CASSHMSRWLGAFF. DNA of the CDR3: TGTGCCAGCAGCCACATGTCACGCTGGTTGGGGGCTTTCTTT.